The source of this TCR beta chain is a study of molecular identifiers for immune sequencing clone quantification. Study-wide findings and caveats: Same-barcode identical TCR molecules could make highly expanded clones look smaller than they are. Spiked Jurkat TCR RNA from one cell was reportedly detectable among some 1 million naive cells. Clones that had above 20 RNA copies took up over 98% of effector molecules but under 1% in naive cells.

A remark on this clonotype: Its antigen remains unidentified. The junction does not match germline at one end; this may be a read error.

TCRdb analysed the PCR reads with MiXCR anew, one entry per CDR3 protein. The sample has under 600,000 distinct CDR3 sequences, about 25% seen once. The CDR3 has 14 amino acids. Germline CDR1 and CDR2: LGHNA and YSLEER. The chain employs TRBV4-3 and TRBJ1-2; no clear D gene. Sample: naive CD8+ T cells from blood, with Jurkat cell RNA spiked in. Subset in this sample: FACS-sorted CD8+CD4-CCR7+CD45RA+ naive T cells. The receptor's source is a human donor in good health. Some libraries in this study had Jurkat cell RNA spiked in. The DNA of the CDR3 is TGCGCCAGCGGCCAAGATGTGTTTGGCTATGGCTACACCTTC. It encodes CASGQDVFGYGYTF.